The present TCR beta chain was sequenced within a study of blood T cell repertoires in COVID-19. There are 14 residues in the CDR3. Using immunoSEQ multiplex PCR, the repertoire was profiled, and TCRdb retains in-frame clones only, with some absent. The sample lists roughly 240,000 clones; about 83% were seen once. A few counts support this clone. The TCR sequence derives from a woman aged 80 or over with COVID-19, enrolled during active disease. The specimen was peripheral blood. The chain links TRBV21-1 to TRBJ1-5. TRBV21-1 counts as a pseudogene. The CDR3 spells CAISIRGIRQPQHF. The CDR3 region has the DNA TGTGCCATCTCAATCCGGGGTATTAGGCAGCCCCAGCATTTT.